This T cell receptor beta chain was observed in a study of response to subunit inactivated influenza vaccine. Broader study findings: Authors proposed each seasonal influenza vaccination draws in few new T cells.

In TCRdb, the RT-PCR reads were re-called with MiXCR into one record per CDR3 protein. The sample holds roughly 650,000 distinct CDR3 sequences; approximately 15% are singletons and the top ten take 7.5% to 8%. V gave up 1 base and J gave up 7 bases; unmatched junction bases: 6. Germline V lookup: CDR1 SEHNR, CDR2 FQNEAQ (reference sequence). This CDR3 has 16 residues. In its sample, this clonotype was seen a few times. Antigen specificity is unknown. The material sequenced was PBMCs from blood, taken about 14 days before vaccination. V and J are TRBV7-9 and TRBJ1-6; the match to TRBD1 covers 8 bases. The receptor was derived from a man between 50 and 59 years old who received an inactivated influenza vaccine. The CDR3: CASSLGGQGRNSPLHF. CDR3 DNA: TGTGCCAGCAGCTTAGGCGGACAGGGTAGGAATTCACCCCTCCACTTT. Supplemented by reference TRBV7-9 and TRBJ1-6, the full variable domain reads DTGVSQNPRHKITKRGQNVTFRCDPISEHNRLYWYRQTLGQGPEFLTYFQNEAQLEKSRLLSDRFSAERPKGSFSTLEIQRTEQGDSAMYLCASSLGGQGRNSPLHFGNGTRLTVT.